The 15 T cell receptor beta chains given below trace back to one sample, sequenced in a study of human T cells and chemical hapten exposure. Time point here: patch test 3, about 24 weeks after DPC sensitization. As to treatment: therapeutic diphenylcyclopropenone sensitization with weekly scalp DPC. TCRdb ran MiXCR on the RACE reads and lists one entry per CDR3 protein. The sample contains about 160,000 distinct CDR3 sequences, 28% of which appear only once. The specimen was whole blood, collected in connection with sensitization to the hapten diphenylcyclopropenone (DPC). The receptor set was obtained from a woman aged 18 to 35 with alopecia areata. Some clones in this sample may be carry-over from other donors' samples.

This clonotype was counted a few times. The chain links TRBV5-1 to TRBJ1-6, with TRBD1 identical over 7 bases. CDR3 length: 13 residues. CDR1 SGHRS and CDR2 YFSETQ come from the germline V gene. V lost 4 bases and J lost 10; bases outside the gene matches: 5. In DNA, the CDR3 is TGCGCCAGCAGCGACAGGGTGTACTCACCCCTCCACTTT. This translates into CASSDRVYSPLHF.

There are a few counts of this clonotype. This chain uses TRBV6-5 with TRBJ1-1; D uncertain. The germline gives CDR1 MNHEY, CDR2 SVGAGI. V gave up 8 bases and J gave up 0 bases, with 19 bases separating them. The CDR3 runs to 16 residues. The CDR3 here is CASSVYTVTMNTEAFF. As DNA, the CDR3 is TGTGCCAGCTCTGTTTATACAGTAACTATGAACACTGAAGCTTTCTTT.

The gene calls are TRBV6-5 and TRBJ1-1, with 9 nucleotides matching TRBD1. The CDR3 consists of 14 residues. Germline loops: CDR1 MNHEY, CDR2 SVGAGI. V gave up 6 bases and J gave up 3 bases; unmatched junction bases: 5. The CDR3 protein is CASRGQGIYTEAFF. The CDR3 nucleotides read TGTGCCAGCAGAGGACAGGGGATCTACACTGAAGCTTTCTTT.

The chain recombines TRBV7-6 with TRBJ2-7; D remains ambiguous. Trimming left V 5 bases short and J 4 bases short, with 9 bases between. Germline CDR1 is SGHVS and CDR2 is FNYEAQ. This CDR3 region has 12 residues. The CDR3 reads CASSGDGYEQYF. CDR3 sequence (DNA): TGTGCCAGCAGCGGTGACGGTTACGAGCAGTACTTC.

Comments on this clonotype: One junction end disagrees with the germline gene, perhaps due to a read error. The chain combines TRBV25-1 with TRBJ2-2, with D unclear. Germline lookup yields CDR1 MGHDK and CDR2 SYGVNS. The CDR3 extends over 15 amino acids. CDR3 region: CASSSTGRNTRELFF. The DNA of the CDR3 is TGTGCCAGCAGCAGTACGGGTCGAAACACCAGGGAGCTGTTTTTT.

The chain employs TRBV20-1 and TRBJ2-7; 9 nucleotides match TRBD2. Looked up from germline, CDR1 is DFQATT and CDR2 is SNEGSKA (reference sequence). Trimming removed 2 bases from V and 3 bases from J; junction bases left unmatched: 5. The CDR3 extends over 14 amino acids. CDR3 protein: CSARSSGIVYEQYF. CDR3 DNA: TGCAGTGCTAGATCTAGCGGGATAGTCTACGAGCAGTACTTC.

This clonotype came up a few times. The rearrangement links TRBV29-1 to TRBJ1-2; D possibly corresponds to TRBD1 (5 bases). Trimming left V 0 bases short and J 5 bases short, with 16 bases between. The CDR3 consists of 15 residues. Germline V lookup: CDR1 SQVTM, CDR2 ANQGSEA. CDR3 sequence: CSVEDRSGEGYGYTF. The DNA of the CDR3 is TGCAGCGTTGAAGATCGCTCAGGAGAGGGGTATGGCTACACCTTC.

V gene TRBV20-1 combines with J gene TRBJ2-5, with D possibly being TRBD2 (5 bases). The CDR3 has 13 residues. CDR1 and CDR2 from the germline V gene are DFQATT and SNEGSKA (reference sequence). Trimming took 2 bases from V and 2 from J, leaving 9 bases between them. Here the CDR3 reads CSARYGIQETQYF. CDR3 sequence (DNA): TGCAGTGCTAGATACGGGATTCAAGAGACCCAGTACTTC.

At least ten counts were recorded for this clonotype. The chain employs TRBV3-1 and TRBJ2-7; no definite D call. The CDR3 spans 13 residues. Trimming took off 1 base at V and 3 bases at J, with 7 bases between the two ends. Germline V lookup: CDR1 LGHDT, CDR2 YNNKEL (reference sequence). The CDR3 is CASSQGPIYEQYF. CDR3 bases: TGTGCCAGCAGCCAAGGTCCTATCTACGAGCAGTACTTC.

This clonotype has more than one count but fewer than ten. The chain employs TRBV5-1 and TRBJ2-1; D unclear. The CDR3 has 14 residues. CDR1 is SGHRS and CDR2 is YFSETQ in the germline V gene. Trimming stripped 0 bases from V and 8 bases from J, with 12 bases between. As DNA, the CDR3 is TGCGCCAGCAGCTTGGATAGGACCAGATATGAGCAGTTCTTC. The encoded protein is CASSLDRTRYEQFF.

This chain connects TRBV10-2 to TRBJ2-5, with 10 bases fitting TRBD2. The CDR3 is 19 residues long. Germline V gene lookup returns CDR1 WSHSY and CDR2 SAAADI. V was pared by 4 bases and J by 4 bases, with 18 bases of the junction left unmatched. CDR3 sequence: CASSVGLAGVRFKGETQYF. DNA of the CDR3: TGCGCCAGCAGTGTAGGGCTAGCGGGAGTACGTTTTAAGGGAGAGACCCAGTACTTC.

This clonotype appeared a few times. This chain connects TRBV7-9 to TRBJ2-2, with TRBD1 as a possible D gene (6 bases). V lost 5 bases, J lost 3 bases, and 13 bases lay in between. Germline lookup yields CDR1 SEHNR and CDR2 FQNEAQ (reference sequence). The CDR3 covers 15 residues. In DNA form, the CDR3 reads TGTGCCAGCAGCGCCTTCAGGGGATACACCGGGGAGCTGTTTTTT. It encodes CASSAFRGYTGELFF.

The sample holds many counts of this clonotype. CDR3 in DNA: TGTGCCAGCAGTCAGGCCAGGACAGAGCAGTTCTTC. Translation: CASSQARTEQFF. V is TRBV11-2 and J is TRBJ2-1; D possibly corresponds to TRBD1 (5 bases). CDR1 and CDR2 from the germline V gene are SGHAT and FQNNGV. This CDR3 comprises 12 residues. V was pared by 6 bases and J by 10 bases, with 13 bases between.

In its sample, this clonotype was seen a few times. This rearrangement joins TRBV10-3 to TRBJ1-5; perhaps TRBD1 as D (5 bases). CDR1 is ENHRY, CDR2 SYGVKD, per germline. This CDR3 is built from 13 residues. V shed 6 bases and J shed 5 bases, with 11 bases lying between them. CDR3 coding DNA: TGTGCCATCAGCCCCTCGGGGGATCAGCCCCAGCATTTT. The encoded protein is CAISPSGDQPQHF.

This chain connects TRBV12-3 or TRBV12-4 to TRBJ2-3, with D maybe TRBD1 (5 bases). This CDR3 has 11 residues. The ends were cut back, 5 bases at V and 7 bases at J, with 7 bases in the middle. CDR3: CASSTGYTQYF. The CDR3 DNA follows: TGTGCCAGCAGTACAGGATATACGCAGTATTTT.